The sequence of this T cell receptor beta chain was determined in a study of cytomegalovirus exposure and HLA in healthy donors. The study, taken as a whole, reports: Association with HLA alleles at 0.05 false discovery rate was found for 16,951 TCR beta sequences in a later analysis. Later analysis suggested links between common viral pathogens and several top significant clusters. Sequencing probably produced one cluster of sequence variants that were highly shared.

Regarding this clone: No antigen is known for it.

Researchers ran the PCR with 60 Vbeta and 13 Jbeta primers. Sequencing used immunoSEQ multiplex PCR; TCRdb keeps in-frame clones, though not all of them. This repertoire shows over 150,000 clones, 70% to 80% found once; its top ten account for roughly 1.3%. This CDR3 has 15 amino acids. Germline-derived CDR1 and CDR2 are GTSNPN and SVGIG (reference sequence). The J gene is TRBJ2-5, the V gene TRBV30; D remains unclear. The J call is doubtful: the DNA matches TRBJ2-7 better. The sequenced sample consisted of PBMCs. This TCR was recovered from a woman aged 50 to 60 in good health and CMV-seronegative. The CDR3 bases are TGTGCCTGGAGTGTTGGCGGCAGTCGTTCCTACGAGCAGTACTTC. Protein: CAWSVGGSRSYEQYF.